The 15 T cell receptor beta chains in this list originate from one sample, sequenced in a study of T cells in Graves' hyperthyroidism and ophthalmopathy. Researchers took RNA transcripts and amplified the TCR beta CDR3 regions from them. With the HTBI primer set, the TCR CDR3 went through a first round of RT-PCR. TCRdb redid the calling of the multiplex PCR reads with MiXCR, one entry per CDR3 protein. The sample has around 260,000 distinct CDR3 sequences, less than 30% seen once. The sample consisted of blood. These receptors all stem from a man aged 35-49 years with Graves' hyperthyroidism that later progressed to Graves' ophthalmopathy.

This clonotype was counted many times. The chain links TRBV5-7 to TRBJ1-2, with 9 bases aligning to TRBD1. TRBV5-7 is annotated as an ORF whose role is uncertain. This CDR3 has 16 amino acids. After removal of 3 bases from V and 4 bases from J, the junction contained 10 bases not matched to a gene. Written as DNA, the CDR3 is TGTGCCAGCAGCTCGACCCAGGGACAGGGTACCTATGGCTACACCTTC. It specifies CASSSTQGQGTYGYTF.

The chain employs TRBV5-1 and TRBJ2-7, with D uncertain. The CDR3 has 11 residues. Germline assignment: CDR1 SGHRS and CDR2 YFSETQ. V was trimmed by 2 bases and J by 6 bases, leaving 6 bases between them. The CDR3 here is CASSFNAEQYF. CDR3 nucleotides: TGCGCCAGCAGCTTTAATGCCGAGCAGTACTTC.

This clonotype was seen at least ten times. The chain links TRBV5-1 to TRBJ1-2; 7 bases match TRBD1. The V and J ends lost 4 bases and 8 bases, in that order; junction bases with no gene match: 8. The length of the CDR3 is 13 residues. CDR1 SGHRS and CDR2 YFSETQ come from the germline V gene. For the CDR3, the DNA is TGCGCCAGCAGCCAAGGGGGCGTTGGCGGCTACACCTTC. It codes for CASSQGGVGGYTF.

In nucleotides, the CDR3 is TGCGCCAGCAGCTTGTCTTTTGCCGGTCAAGAGACCCAGTACTTC. Translated, it gives CASSLSFAGQETQYF. J is TRBJ2-5 and V is TRBV5-1, with no clear D. V lost 1 base and J lost 2, with 12 bases in between. The CDR3 length is 15 residues. Germline V gene data show CDR1 as SGHRS and CDR2 as YFSETQ. Full variable domain (missing parts from reference TRBV5-1 and TRBJ2-5): KAGVTQTPRYLIKTRGQQVTLSCSPISGHRSVSWYQQTPGQGLQFLFEYFSETQRNKGNFPGRFSGRQFSNSRSEMNVSTLELGDSALYLCASSLSFAGQETQYFGPGTRLLVL.

This clonotype was seen many times. The gene calls are TRBV7-9 and TRBJ2-5; no firm D call. The CDR3 spans 13 residues. Germline lookup yields CDR1 SEHNR and CDR2 FQNEAQ (reference sequence). V shed 3 bases and J shed 5 bases, with 10 bases lying between them. The CDR3 coding sequence is TGTGCCAGCAGCTTTGCTGGATCCGAGACCCAGTACTTC. It specifies CASSFAGSETQYF.

In its sample, this clonotype was seen once. CDR3 residues: CASQFGTEAFF. DNA of the CDR3: TGTGCCAGCCAGTTCGGGACTGAAGCTTTCTTT. The rearrangement uses TRBV12-3 or TRBV12-4 and TRBJ1-1, with unresolved D. The V end was cut by 8 bases, the J end by 5 bases, with 9 bases between. This CDR3 comprises 11 residues.

V usage is TRBV6-1 and J usage is TRBJ1-5; 8 positions match TRBD1. Germline CDR1 MNHNS, CDR2 SASEGT. This CDR3 is 16 amino acids long. The ends lost 3 bases at V and 6 bases at J; junction bases unmatched: 10. CDR3 in amino acids: CASSELRTGLGQPQHF. For the CDR3, the DNA is TGTGCCAGCAGTGAGCTCAGGACAGGGTTGGGTCAGCCCCAGCATTTT.

This clonotype showed up just a few times. The germline gene is not matched at one end of the junction; a read error may be the cause. This sequence joins TRBV6-4 and TRBJ1-2, with D possibly TRBD1 on 6 matching bases. The CDR3 contains 15 residues. The germline gives CDR1 MRHNA, CDR2 SNTAGT. The CDR3, as DNA: TGTGCCAGCAGAGACTCCAGGGGATTCGACTATGGCTACACCTTC. Encoded protein: CASRDSRGFDYGYTF.

This clonotype has ten or more counts. The chain uses TRBV12-3 or TRBV12-4 and TRBJ2-4; 7 positions agree with TRBD2. Germline trimming cut 5 bases from V and 8 bases from J; bases unmatched to any gene: 12. CDR3 length: 15 amino acids. DNA for the CDR3: TGTGCCAGCAGTAGCCCCGGACTAGTTTTCGACATTCAGTACTTC. Its protein is CASSSPGLVFDIQYF.

This clonotype showed up many times. J is TRBJ2-7 and V is TRBV9; tentative D call: TRBD1 (5 bases). The CDR3 extends over 14 amino acids. Per germline, CDR1 SGDLS and CDR2 YYNGEE. With 0 bases removed from V and 0 bases from J, the gap between germline ends came to 7 bases. The CDR3 sequence is CASSVATGSYEQYF. For the CDR3, the DNA is TGTGCCAGCAGCGTAGCTACAGGCTCCTACGAGCAGTACTTC.

The table lists this clonotype with many counts. The chain couples TRBV6-4 to TRBJ2-7; perhaps TRBD2 as D (5 bases). CDR1 and CDR2 from the germline V gene are MRHNA and SNTAGT. The V end lost 6 bases, the J end lost 7 bases, and 28 bases lay between the germline ends. This CDR3 comprises 17 residues. The CDR3 DNA reads as TGTGCCAGCAGCCCGGGCGATTTCCCGGGAACCCGCGGAGAGCAGTACTTC. It translates to CASSPGDFPGTRGEQYF.

In this sample, this clonotype turned up many times. V is TRBV20-1 and J is TRBJ2-7; the D gene is possibly TRBD1 (5 bases). V lost 1 base and J lost 0, with 16 bases in between. In germline, CDR1 is DFQATT, CDR2 SNEGSKA (reference sequence). This CDR3 region has 16 residues. The CDR3 protein is CSARAGEQANSYEQYF. In DNA form, the CDR3 reads TGCAGTGCTAGAGCCGGAGAACAGGCCAACTCCTACGAGCAGTACTTC.

J is TRBJ2-7 and V is TRBV12-3 or TRBV12-4; possibly TRBD1 for D (6 bases). The CDR3 spans 16 residues. V lost 5 bases, J lost 0 bases, and 17 bases lay in between. The CDR3 DNA reads TGTGCCAGCAGTCCCGGACAGACAAGCTTCTCCTACGAGCAGTACTTC. Translating gives CASSPGQTSFSYEQYF.

In this sample, this clonotype turned up many times. The chain joins TRBV18 to TRBJ1-1; D gene uncertain. The CDR3 covers 13 residues. CDR1 is KGHSH and CDR2 is LQKENI in the germline V gene. Trimming removed 3 bases from V and 3 bases from J, with 8 bases in between. The DNA of the CDR3 is TGTGCCAGCTCACCCCTGGCTGACACTGAAGCTTTCTTT. Amino acid sequence: CASSPLADTEAFF.

This clonotype has ten or more counts. The CDR3 sequence: CASSPRDGISYEQYF. CDR3 DNA sequence: TGTGCCAGCTCACCGCGGGACGGCATCTCCTACGAGCAGTACTTC. The chain employs TRBV18 and TRBJ2-7; a possible D gene is TRBD2 (6 bases). The CDR3 is 15 residues long. The ends were cut back, 3 bases at V and 0 bases at J, with 12 bases in the middle. Germline CDR1 KGHSH, CDR2 LQKENI.